A selection of T cell receptor beta chains follows, all from one sample in a study of blood T cell repertoires in COVID-19. Sequencing was performed with immunoSEQ multiplex PCR; in TCRdb, only in-frame clones are kept and a portion is missing. Here the sample spans 30,000 to 35,000 clones, roughly 86% being singletons. The specimen sequenced was peripheral blood. Receptors were obtained from a human donor in a cohort sampled during active COVID-19. CDR3s include the opening cysteine and the closing phenylalanine or tryptophan. Fields, in order: V gene, D gene, clone size, J gene, CDR3 DNA, CDR3 protein. A D gene is named only where the DNA matches it firmly. Clone sizes are given selectively: once, few, many, or a class where the clone is expanded.

TRBV6-5	.	.	TRBJ1-2	TGTGCCAGCAGGGACAGCTATGGCTACACCTTC	CASRDSYGYTF
TRBV2	.	.	TRBJ2-5	TGTGCCAGCAGCATACAAGAGGGACTCCAAGAGACCCAGTACTTC	CASSIQEGLQETQYF
TRBV19	TRBD1	.	TRBJ1-5	TGTGCCAGTAGTCCCGACAGGGGGGGACGTCAGCCCCAGCATTTT	CASSPDRGGRQPQHF
TRBV4-3	TRBD1	.	TRBJ1-2	TGCGCCAGCAGCCAAGATCACAGACAGGGAATTTATGGCTACACCTTC	CASSQDHRQGIYGYTF
TRBV7-9	TRBD1	.	TRBJ1-2	TGTGCCAGCAGCGCACAGGGGTTGGAGGGCTACACCTTC	CASSAQGLEGYTF
TRBV5-4	.	.	TRBJ2-7	TGTGCCAGCAGCATAGATTACGAGCAGTACTTC	CASSIDYEQYF
TRBV15	TRBD1	.	TRBJ2-2	TGTGCCACCAGCAGAAGACAGGGAAACACCGGGGAGCTGTTTTTT	CATSRRQGNTGELFF
TRBV5-4	TRBD1	.	TRBJ2-7	TGTGCCAGCAGAACTGACAGGGACGAGCAGTACTTC	CASRTDRDEQYF
TRBV28	TRBD1	.	TRBJ2-5	TGTGCCAGCAGTTTAAGGGACAGGGGGACCCAGTACTTC	CASSLRDRGTQYF
TRBV7-2	TRBD2	.	TRBJ2-5	TGTGCCAGCAGCACCCAAGGACTAGCGGGGACCCAGTACTTC	CASSTQGLAGTQYF
TRBV15	TRBD1	.	TRBJ2-7	TGTGCCACCAGCAGATCCGGACAGGGCTACGAGCAGTACTTC	CATSRSGQGYEQYF
TRBV11-2	.	.	TRBJ2-7	TGTGCCAGCAGCTTAGGCGGGGGACAAGCCTACGAGCAGTACTTC	CASSLGGGQAYEQYF
TRBV10-3	.	once	TRBJ1-5	TGTGCCATCAGTGGCGGACTGATTAGCAATCAGCCCCAGCATTTT	CAISGGLISNQPQHF
TRBV10-3	TRBD2	.	TRBJ2-5	TGTGCCATCAGTGGACTAGCGGGGGTTAAAGAGACCCAGTACTTC	CAISGLAGVKETQYF
TRBV19	TRBD2	.	TRBJ2-1	TGTGCCAGTAGTATGGCTAGCGGGGGGACAATCTCCTACAATGAGCAGTTCTTC	CASSMASGGTISYNEQFF
TRBV2	.	.	TRBJ1-3	TGTGCCAGCAGGGCTCAAAACACCATATATTTT	CASRAQNTIYF
TRBV7-2	TRBD2	.	TRBJ2-1	TGTGCCAGCAGCTTCAGAGCGGGGGGGCCTGATGAGCAGTTCTTC	CASSFRAGGPDEQFF
TRBV4-1	.	.	TRBJ1-2	TGCGCCAGCAGCCCGGACAGACTCTATGGCTACACCTTC	CASSPDRLYGYTF
TRBV24-1	.	.	TRBJ2-5	TGTGCCACCAGTCGGGGGAGTATTGAGACCCAGTACTTC	CATSRGSIETQYF
TRBV29-1	.	.	TRBJ1-1	TGCAGCGTTGATACGGGGGGAGGGAACACTGAAGCTTTCTTT	CSVDTGGGNTEAFF
TRBV2	TRBD2	once	TRBJ2-3	TGTGCCAGCAGTTTTAGCGGGGGTCCGGCTGGCACAGATACGCAGTATTTT	CASSFSGGPAGTDTQYF
TRBV5-1	TRBD2	.	TRBJ2-7	TGCGCCAGCAGCCTGCTAGCGGGTAACCCCTACGAGCAGTACTTC	CASSLLAGNPYEQYF
TRBV5-4	.	once	TRBJ2-2	TGTGCCAGCAGCTTGGGCCCACTAGGGGGGAACACCGGGGAGCTGTTTTTT	CASSLGPLGGNTGELFF
TRBV5-1	.	.	TRBJ1-1	TGCGCCAGCAGCTTGGGAAACAGCATGAACACTGAAGCTTTCTTT	CASSLGNSMNTEAFF
TRBV6-5	.	.	TRBJ1-2	TGTGCCAGCAGTTCGGGCAGGGGATCTAACTATGGCTACACCTTC	CASSSGRGSNYGYTF
TRBV28	.	.	TRBJ2-7	TGTGCCAGCAGTTTAGAGACAGGCTCCTACGAGCAGTACTTC	CASSLETGSYEQYF
TRBV12-5	.	.	TRBJ1-1	TGTGCTAGTGGGACTTTAAACACTGAAGCTTTCTTT	CASGTLNTEAFF
TRBV6-5	.	.	TRBJ2-5	TGTGCCAGCACTCCGACTGGAGGGGTGACCCAGTACTTC	CASTPTGGVTQYF
TRBV7-2	.	.	TRBJ2-1	TGTGCCAGCAGCTTAGCGAGGTCCCGGGACTCCCCATTCTTC	CASSLARSRDSPFF
TRBV28	TRBD1	.	TRBJ1-5	TGTGCCAGCAGATCCGAGGGGGCAGGGAGCCAGCCCCAGCATTTT	CASRSEGAGSQPQHF
TRBV7-2	.	once	TRBJ2-7	TGTGCCAGCAGCTTGAGACTAGATCCCTACGAGCAGTACTTC	CASSLRLDPYEQYF
TRBV6-2/TRBV6-3	TRBD1	.	TRBJ2-3	TGTGCCAGCAGTTATCCACAGGGGGCGAATACGCAGTATTTT	CASSYPQGANTQYF
TRBV11-2	TRBD2	.	TRBJ2-3	TGTGCCAGCAGCTTAGATACCCGACTAGCGGGGAACACAGATACGCAGTATTTT	CASSLDTRLAGNTDTQYF
TRBV27	.	once	TRBJ1-6	TGTGCCAGCACCGGGAATCGGATTAATTCACCCCTCCACTTT	CASTGNRINSPLHF
TRBV7-9	TRBD1	.	TRBJ1-6	TGTGCCAGCAGCGGACAGGGCGGTAATTCACCCCTCCACTTT	CASSGQGGNSPLHF
TRBV5-5	TRBD1	.	TRBJ2-7	TGTGCCAGCAGCCCCGGGACAGGGTTGGGCGAGCAGTACTTC	CASSPGTGLGEQYF
TRBV3-1/TRBV3-2	TRBD2	.	TRBJ2-1	TGTGCCAGCAGCCGAAATAGCGGGGGCCCCAACAATGAGCAGTTCTTC	CASSRNSGGPNNEQFF
TRBV5-6	TRBD1	.	TRBJ2-7	TGTGCCAGCAGCTGGGACAGGGGGACCTACGAGCAGTACTTC	CASSWDRGTYEQYF
TRBV27	.	.	TRBJ1-6	TGTGCCAGTAGGACCGGGAATAATTCACCCCTCCACTTT	CASRTGNNSPLHF
TRBV5-6	TRBD2	once	TRBJ2-1	TGTGCCAGCACCCTTTATCTACGGGGGGGCCGAGGTGAGCAGTTCTTC	CASTLYLRGGRGEQFF
TRBV9	TRBD2	.	TRBJ2-2	TGTGCCAGCGATCGCGGTGTAGCGGGGTTGCACACCGGGGAGCTGTTTTTT	CASDRGVAGLHTGELFF
TRBV2	TRBD2	.	TRBJ2-3	TGTGCCAGCAGACAACTAGCGAGGGCAGATACGCAGTATTTT	CASRQLARADTQYF
TRBV18	TRBD2	.	TRBJ2-1	TGTGCCAGCTCACCAGTCCTAGCGGGGAATGAGCAGTTCTTC	CASSPVLAGNEQFF
TRBV7-8	TRBD1	.	TRBJ2-7	TGTGCCAGCAGCTTAGGGGGACAGGGGGCCTACGAGCAGTACTTC	CASSLGGQGAYEQYF
TRBV11-3	TRBD2	.	TRBJ2-1	TGTGCCAGCAGCTTGACCGGGACTAGCGACAATGAGCAGTTCTTC	CASSLTGTSDNEQFF